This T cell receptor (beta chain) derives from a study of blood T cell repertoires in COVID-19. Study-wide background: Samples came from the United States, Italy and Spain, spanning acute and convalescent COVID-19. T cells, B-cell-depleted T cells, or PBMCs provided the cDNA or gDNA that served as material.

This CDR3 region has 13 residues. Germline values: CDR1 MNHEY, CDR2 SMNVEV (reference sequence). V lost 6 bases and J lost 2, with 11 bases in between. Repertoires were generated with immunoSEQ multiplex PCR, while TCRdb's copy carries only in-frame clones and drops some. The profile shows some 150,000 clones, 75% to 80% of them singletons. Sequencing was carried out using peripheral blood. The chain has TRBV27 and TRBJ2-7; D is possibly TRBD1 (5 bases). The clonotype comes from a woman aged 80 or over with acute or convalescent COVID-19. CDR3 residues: CASSRAGPYEQYF. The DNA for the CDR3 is TGTGCCAGCAGCAGGGCAGGACCCTACGAGCAGTACTTC.